Below, 25 T cell receptor beta chains from the same sample are listed, as sequenced in a study of blood T cell repertoires in COVID-19. Assay: immunoSEQ multiplex PCR; the TCRdb copy retains only in-frame clones and omits some. The sample consists of fewer than 400,000 clones, approximately 88% of them appearing once. Source material: PBMCs or T cells enriched from blood (not recorded which). The receptors were sampled from a man in his thirties or forties who had recovered from COVID-19.

V is TRBV5-1 and J is TRBJ1-1; TRBD1 agrees at 8 bases. Germline CDR1 reads SGHRS; CDR2 reads YFSETQ. This CDR3 spans 16 amino acids. Germline trimming cut 3 bases from V and 5 bases from J; bases unmatched to any gene: 12. CDR3 nucleotides: TGCGCCAGCAGCTCTCAAGCCGGGACAGGTGCAACTGAAGCTTTCTTT. Its translation: CASSSQAGTGATEAFF.

The chain is built from TRBV30 and TRBJ1-6; weak D call: TRBD1 (5 bases). Between the trimmed V and J ends, which lost 0 bases and 3 bases, there was a span of 6 bases. CDR3 length: 14 residues. Germline V gene data show CDR1 as GTSNPN and CDR2 as SVGIG (reference sequence). The CDR3 sequence: CAWSVGGYNSPLHF. CDR3 in DNA: TGTGCCTGGAGTGTCGGGGGCTATAATTCACCCCTCCACTTT.

This clone was detected a few times. The chain employs TRBV6-5 and TRBJ1-6, with 9 positions matching TRBD1. The CDR3 is 15 amino acids. V was clipped by 6 bases and J by 9 bases; unmatched bases: 9. Germline assignment: CDR1 MNHEY and CDR2 SVGAGI. The CDR3 here is CASRTQGAHSSPLHF. CDR3 in DNA: TGTGCCAGCAGGACACAGGGGGCGCATAGTTCACCCCTCCACTTT.

The chain joins TRBV5-1 to TRBJ1-4; D is ambiguous. The germline gives CDR1 SGHRS, CDR2 YFSETQ. The CDR3 is 16 amino acids. V was clipped by 2 bases and J by 0 bases, with 11 bases between them. The CDR3 sequence is CASSFSSPATNEKLFF. The CDR3 DNA reads as TGCGCCAGCAGCTTCTCCTCCCCCGCAACTAATGAAAAACTGTTTTTT.

The chain recombines TRBV5-1 with TRBJ1-1; D may be TRBD1 (5 bases). The CDR3 loop spans 14 amino acids. V was pared by 0 bases and J by 5 bases, with 11 bases between. Germline V gives CDR1 SGHRS, CDR2 YFSETQ. CDR3 in amino acids: CASSLDGGSTEAFF. The DNA for the CDR3 is TGCGCCAGCAGCTTGGATGGGGGGTCGACTGAAGCTTTCTTT.

CDR3: CASSILAGGYNEQFF. The CDR3 DNA is TGTGCCAGCAGCATACTAGCGGGGGGATACAATGAGCAGTTCTTC. The chain employs TRBV11-2 and TRBJ2-1; 12 bases fit TRBD2. This CDR3 spans 15 amino acids. Germline V CDR1 and CDR2: SGHAT, FQNNGV. Trimming at V came to 5 bases and at J to 4 bases, leaving 3 bases not matched to a gene.

This chain's CDR3 is CASSYNRAYEQYF. CDR3 bases: TGTGCCAGCAGTTACAACAGGGCGTATGAGCAGTACTTC. The V and J genes are TRBV6-2 or TRBV6-3 and TRBJ2-7; weak D call: TRBD1 (6 bases). The CDR3 totals 13 residues. V gave up 2 bases and J gave up 7 bases, with 12 bases separating them. Per germline, CDR1 MNHEY and CDR2 SVGEGT.

The gene calls are TRBV19 and TRBJ1-5, with TRBD1 as a possible D gene (5 bases). Trimming stripped 1 base from V and 4 bases from J, with 17 bases between. This CDR3 comprises 17 residues. CDR1 LNHDA and CDR2 SQIVND come from the germline V gene (reference sequence). The CDR3 DNA follows: TGTGCCAGTAGTATAGGTGACGGAGCAAGGGGAAATCAGCCCCAGCATTTT. This translates into CASSIGDGARGNQPQHF.

The CDR3 protein is CAWSPRGQPQHF. The CDR3 coding sequence is TGTGCCTGGAGTCCCAGGGGGCAGCCCCAGCATTTT. The rearrangement links TRBV30 to TRBJ1-5; TRBD1 matches at 7 bases. Trimming removed 2 bases from V and 7 bases from J; junction bases left unmatched: 2. The CDR3 has 12 amino acids. CDR1 and CDR2 from the germline V gene are GTSNPN and SVGIG (reference sequence).

This chain joins TRBV12-3 or TRBV12-4 and TRBJ1-3; weak D call: TRBD1 (5 bases). This CDR3 is 12 amino acids long. Trimming removed 6 bases from V and 10 bases from J, with 13 bases in between. CDR3 residues: CASRRDRGTIYF. CDR3 sequence (DNA): TGTGCCAGCAGGCGGGACCGAGGGACCATATATTTT.

This clone has only one observation. V is TRBV12-3 or TRBV12-4 and J is TRBJ2-7; 9 nucleotides line up with TRBD2. Losses at the gene ends were 7 bases for V and 11 bases for J; bases not matched to a gene: 6. The CDR3 covers 11 residues. CDR3 in amino acids: CASKLAGTEYF. The DNA for the CDR3 is TGTGCCAGCAAGCTAGCGGGGACGGAGTACTTC.

This chain uses TRBV9 with TRBJ2-3; D is unclear. The CDR3 is made up of 14 amino acids. CDR1 is SGDLS and CDR2 is YYNGEE in the germline V gene. Trimming left V 0 bases short and J 1 base short, with 6 bases between. CDR3 DNA: TGTGCCAGCAGCGTAGCTGTCGGCACAGATACGCAGTATTTT. This sequence encodes CASSVAVGTDTQYF. The full variable domain, in which reference TRBV9 and TRBJ2-3 provide the parts outside the CDR3, is DSGVTQTPKHLITATGQRVTLRCSPRSGDLSVYWYQQSLDQGLQFLIQYYNGEERAKGNILERFSAQQFPDLHSELNLSSLELGDSALYFCASSVAVGTDTQYFGPGTRLTVL.

V usage is TRBV7-3 and J usage is TRBJ2-3, with 8 positions matching TRBD1. Looked up from germline, CDR1 is SGHTA and CDR2 is FQGTGA. The CDR3 loop spans 13 amino acids. V shed 5 bases and J 5 bases; nucleotides not matched to a gene: 3. The DNA of the CDR3 is TGTGCCAGCAGCGTACAGGGGGGAGATACGCAGTATTTT. It specifies CASSVQGGDTQYF.

The rearrangement joins TRBV27 to TRBJ2-7; 9 nucleotides match TRBD1. CDR1 and CDR2 (germline): MNHEY, SMNVEV (reference sequence). Unmatched junction bases numbered 8, after V lost 5 bases and J lost 3 bases. This CDR3 contains 15 residues. CDR3 sequence: CASSRAGTGIYEQYF. The DNA for the CDR3 is TGTGCCAGCAGTAGAGCCGGGACAGGGATCTACGAGCAGTACTTC.

This chain uses TRBV6-1 with TRBJ1-2, with 7 positions matching TRBD1. The CDR3 has 17 residues. J lost 3 bases, V lost 2 bases, and 12 bases had no gene match. Germline CDR1 reads MNHNS; CDR2 reads SASEGT. The CDR3 sequence is CASSELGKQGLYYGYTF. CDR3 nucleotides: TGTGCCAGCAGTGAATTAGGAAAACAGGGGCTGTACTATGGCTACACCTTC.

V usage is TRBV12-3 or TRBV12-4 and J usage is TRBJ2-7; weak D call: TRBD1 (5 bases). This CDR3 spans 13 amino acids. Trimming left V 3 bases short and J 3 bases short, with 9 bases between. The CDR3 loop reads CASSLARGYEQYF. In nucleotides, the CDR3 is TGTGCCAGCAGTTTGGCAAGGGGCTACGAGCAGTACTTC.

This rearrangement joins TRBV18 to TRBJ2-1; 7 bases agree with TRBD1. Germline V gene lookup returns CDR1 KGHSH and CDR2 LQKENI. Trimming at V came to 2 bases and at J to 7 bases, leaving 8 bases not matched to a gene. The CDR3 totals 15 residues. The chain's CDR3 is CASSPVAGGRNEQFF. CDR3 nucleotides: TGTGCCAGCTCACCAGTGGCAGGGGGTAGGAATGAGCAGTTCTTC. The full variable domain, rest sourced from reference TRBV18 and TRBJ2-1, is NAGVMQNPRHLVRRRGQEARLRCSPMKGHSHVYWYRQLPEEGLKFMVYLQKENIIDESGMPKERFSAEFPKEGPSILRIQQVVRGDSAAYFCASSPVAGGRNEQFFGPGTRLTVL.

This chain connects TRBV9 to TRBJ2-4; D perhaps matches TRBD2 (5 bases). The germline V gene encodes CDR1 SGDLS and CDR2 YYNGEE. This CDR3 contains 14 residues. V was shortened by 3 bases and J by 3 bases, with 10 bases between the two germline ends. The DNA for the CDR3 is TGTGCCAGCAGCGGAGGGTCAGGCAAAAACATTCAGTACTTC. This encodes CASSGGSGKNIQYF.

This clone appeared a few times. This sequence joins TRBV5-4 and TRBJ2-7, with 8 bases aligning to TRBD2. The CDR3 spans 15 residues. Trimming removed 1 base from V and 0 bases from J; junction bases left unmatched: 3. CDR1 is SGHNT, CDR2 YYREEE, per germline (reference sequence). The CDR3 nucleotides are TGTGCCAGCAGCTTGTCGGGGGGGCTCTCCTACGAGCAGTACTTC. Translation gives CASSLSGGLSYEQYF.

This clone showed up just once. The CDR3, as DNA: TGCGCCAGCAGCCTTAGGACAGGGTTCGATCAGCCCCAGCATTTT. Residues: CASSLRTGFDQPQHF. The chain joins TRBV5-1 to TRBJ1-5, with 8 bases identical to TRBD1. Germline-derived CDR1 and CDR2 are SGHRS and YFSETQ. The CDR3 runs 15 residues. The V segment lost 4 bases and the J segment 5 bases; nucleotides outside the gene matches: 8.

This rearrangement joins TRBV2 to TRBJ2-7, with 8 bases matching TRBD1. The V gene end was trimmed by 8 bases and the J gene end by 6 bases; junction bases not matched to a gene: 9. This CDR3 is built from 13 residues. Germline CDR1 reads SNHLY; CDR2 reads FYNNEI. The CDR3 coding sequence is TGTGCCAGCGAGACAGGGGATTTAGTCGAGCAGTACTTC. Protein product: CASETGDLVEQYF.

This chain joins TRBV2 and TRBJ1-1, with TRBD1 identical over 8 bases. V lost 5 bases and J lost 4; bases outside the gene matches: 3. Per germline, CDR1 SNHLY and CDR2 FYNNEI. The CDR3 is made up of 13 amino acids. The CDR3 DNA reads as TGTGCCAGCAGTACGACAGGGGCCACTGAAGCTTTCTTT. Translated: CASSTTGATEAFF.

The chain uses TRBV15 and TRBJ2-1, with 7 bases aligning to TRBD1. The CDR3 covers 15 residues. The junction had 3 bases not matched to a gene; V was cut back by 0 bases and J by 4 bases. Germline loops: CDR1 LNHNV, CDR2 YYDKDF (reference sequence). The CDR3 DNA is TGTGCCACCAGCAGAGAACTGACAGGGTACAATGAGCAGTTCTTC. It encodes CATSRELTGYNEQFF.

The chain has TRBV2 and TRBJ1-2, with D perhaps TRBD1 (5 bases). This CDR3 has 12 residues. Trimming stripped 4 bases from V and 6 bases from J, with 9 bases between. Germline V gene lookup returns CDR1 SNHLY and CDR2 FYNNEI. The CDR3 bases are TGTGCCAGCAGTGGGGCAGGGCATGGCTACACCTTC. Translating gives CASSGAGHGYTF. The complete variable domain, with remaining parts taken from reference TRBV2 and TRBJ1-2, reads EPEVTQTPSHQVTQMGQEVILRCVPISNHLYFYWYRQILGQKVEFLVSFYNNEISEKSEIFDDQFSVERPDGSNFTLKIRSTKLEDSAMYFCASSGAGHGYTFGSGTRLTVV.

The chain recombines TRBV28 with TRBJ2-2; D might be TRBD1 (5 bases). Germline CDR1 and CDR2: MDHEN and SYDVKM. The CDR3 runs 16 residues. Trimming pared 0 bases from V and 5 bases from J, leaving 13 bases between. DNA of the CDR3: TGTGCCAGCAGTTTATGGCAGGGTTATGCGACCGGGGAGCTGTTTTTT. This gives the protein CASSLWQGYATGELFF.